This paragraph reports one TCR beta chain. The data were taken from a study of control samples from healthy donors and cancer patients. This CDR3 region has 18 residues. Germline CDR1 and CDR2: LGHDT and YNNKEL (reference sequence). V was cut by 5 bases and J by 3 bases, with 26 bases left in between. This table comes from immunoSEQ multiplex PCR, and its TCRdb copy is limited to in-frame clones, with some not included. The profile shows roughly 130,000 clones, 90% to 95% of them singletons. The chain has TRBV3-1 (or the pseudogene TRBV3-2) and TRBJ2-7, with D possibly being TRBD1 (7 bases). This receptor was obtained from a man aged 55 to 70 with colorectal cancer. Sequences were obtained from PBMCs. In nucleotides, the CDR3 is TGTGCCAGCAGCTTTGGCGGAGGGGGCGAAAAAGGGGACTACGAGCAGTACTTC. Translating it yields CASSFGGGGEKGDYEQYF.